The 2 T cell receptor beta chains listed next were all sequenced from one sample in a study of OX40 agonist ivuxolimab in advanced cancers. Method: immunoSEQ multiplex PCR; TCRdb's copy keeps in-frame clones and lacks some. The sample lists around 80,000 clones, 92% occurring once. The sequencing used CD4+ or CD8+ T cells sorted from blood, collected in a trial of the OX40 agonist ivuxolimab. These TCRs come from an adult with an advanced solid tumor such as melanoma, head and neck, liver or kidney cancer.

This chain joins TRBV11-2 and TRBJ2-4; no definite D call. CDR3 length equals 14 residues. With 5 bases removed from V and 5 bases from J, the gap between germline ends came to 13 bases. The V gene's germline CDR1 is SGHAT and CDR2 FQNNGV. In DNA, the CDR3 is TGTGCCAGCAGCCTTTCAGCGCCTCAAAACATTCAGTACTTC. The encoded protein is CASSLSAPQNIQYF.

The gene calls are TRBV2 and TRBJ1-4; D gene ambiguous. The CDR3 sequence is 14 residues long. V was clipped by 7 bases and J by 6 bases, with 15 bases between them. Germline CDR1 SNHLY, CDR2 FYNNEI. CDR3 in amino acids: CASTVGQAHEKLFF. The CDR3 DNA reads as TGTGCCAGCACCGTAGGGCAGGCTCATGAAAAACTGTTTTTT.